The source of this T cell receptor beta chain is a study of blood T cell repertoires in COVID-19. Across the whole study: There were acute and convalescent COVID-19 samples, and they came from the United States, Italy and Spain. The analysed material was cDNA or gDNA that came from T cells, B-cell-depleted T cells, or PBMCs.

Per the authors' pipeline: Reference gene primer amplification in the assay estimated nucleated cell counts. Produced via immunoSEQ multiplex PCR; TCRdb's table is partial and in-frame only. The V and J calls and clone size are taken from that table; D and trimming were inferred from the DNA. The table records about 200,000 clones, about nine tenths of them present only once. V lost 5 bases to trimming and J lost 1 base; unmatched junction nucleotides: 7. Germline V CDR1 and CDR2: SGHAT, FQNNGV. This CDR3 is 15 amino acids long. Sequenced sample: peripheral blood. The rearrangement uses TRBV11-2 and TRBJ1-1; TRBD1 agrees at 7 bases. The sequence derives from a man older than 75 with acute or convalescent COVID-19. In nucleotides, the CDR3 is TGTGCCAGCAGCCGGACGGGACAGACGAACACTGAAGCTTTCTTT. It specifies CASSRTGQTNTEAFF.